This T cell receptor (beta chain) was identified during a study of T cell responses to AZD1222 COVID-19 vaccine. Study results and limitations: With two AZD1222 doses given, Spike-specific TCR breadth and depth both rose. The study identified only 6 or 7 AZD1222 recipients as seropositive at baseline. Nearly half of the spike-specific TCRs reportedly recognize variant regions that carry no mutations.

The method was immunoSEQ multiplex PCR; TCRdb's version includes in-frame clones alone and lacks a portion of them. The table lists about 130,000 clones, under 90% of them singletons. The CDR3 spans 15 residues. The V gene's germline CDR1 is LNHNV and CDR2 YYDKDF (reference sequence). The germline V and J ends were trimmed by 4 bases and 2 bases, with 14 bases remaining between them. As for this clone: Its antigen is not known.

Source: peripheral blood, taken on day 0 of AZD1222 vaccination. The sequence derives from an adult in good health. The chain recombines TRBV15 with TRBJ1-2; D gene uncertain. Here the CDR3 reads CATSNDRRNNYGYTF. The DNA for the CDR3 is TGTGCCACCAGCAATGATAGACGGAACAACTATGGCTACACCTTC.